Presented here are 12 T cell receptor beta chains from one specimen sequenced in a study of T cells in Graves' hyperthyroidism and ophthalmopathy. RNA transcripts were the template for amplifying TCR beta CDR3 regions. TCR CDR3 underwent first-round RT-PCR with the HTBI primer set. One entry per CDR3 protein, called by TCRdb with MiXCR from the multiplex PCR reads. Among nearly 110,000 distinct CDR3 sequences listed, 15% to 20% were seen once. The sample consisted of blood. Receptor source: a woman in her forties or fifties with Graves' hyperthyroidism.

In its sample, this clonotype was seen many times. The chain uses TRBV7-6 and TRBJ1-5; the D is unclear. The CDR3 covers 15 residues. V lost 1 base to trimming and J lost 0 bases, with 7 bases between them. Germline V gene sequence: CDR1 SGHVS, CDR2 FNYEAQ. CDR3 DNA sequence: TGTGCCAGCAGCTTAGGCACCGTTAGCAATCAGCCCCAGCATTTT. It yields the protein CASSLGTVSNQPQHF.

This clonotype showed up just a few times. The genes are TRBV29-1 and TRBJ2-5; 10 nucleotides line up with TRBD1. Trimming removed 2 bases from V and 2 bases from J; junction bases left unmatched: 5. Germline V gives CDR1 SQVTM, CDR2 ANQGSEA. The CDR3 has 15 residues. The CDR3: CSVEWTGGGQETQYF. CDR3 sequence (DNA): TGCAGCGTTGAATGGACAGGGGGGGGTCAAGAGACCCAGTACTTC.

This clonotype was detected many times. The chain uses TRBV18 and TRBJ2-7; possible D gene TRBD2, 6 bases. V was cut by 5 bases and J by 6 bases, with 11 bases left in between. The V gene's germline CDR1 is KGHSH and CDR2 LQKENI. The CDR3 sequence is 12 residues long. CDR3 protein: CASSSTSSEQYV. The CDR3 DNA follows: TGTGCCAGCTCATCGACTAGTTCCGAGCAGTACGTC.

This clonotype has at least ten counts. This chain joins TRBV11-2 and TRBJ2-1; D is unresolved. The CDR3 loop spans 15 amino acids. V was clipped by 1 base and J by 8 bases, with 15 bases between them. CDR1 is SGHAT and CDR2 is FQNNGV in the germline V gene. The DNA of the CDR3 is TGTGCCAGCAGCTTAGGTGCCCACTATAGACATGAGCAGTTCTTC. Amino acids: CASSLGAHYRHEQFF.

This clonotype occurred many times. The chain joins TRBV12-3 or TRBV12-4 to TRBJ1-1; D perhaps matches TRBD1 (6 bases). V dropped 6 bases and J dropped 4 bases, with 21 bases sitting between them. The CDR3 has 16 amino acids. Written as DNA, the CDR3 is TGTGCCAGCAGACCTCTGAGGGACACCGGTCGCACTGAAGCTTTCTTT. Protein: CASRPLRDTGRTEAFF.

This clonotype was detected many times. The chain combines TRBV20-1 with TRBJ2-7; D possibly corresponds to TRBD2 (5 bases). Deletions cut 8 bases from V and 3 bases from J, with 11 bases between. The CDR3 extends over 11 amino acids. Germline V gene sequence: CDR1 DFQATT, CDR2 SNEGSKA (reference sequence). The CDR3 is CSTYRDYEQYF. The CDR3 DNA reads as TGCAGTACATACCGGGACTACGAGCAGTACTTC.

The chain joins TRBV6-2 or TRBV6-3 to TRBJ2-2; no clear D gene. CDR1 MNHEY and CDR2 SVGEGT come from the germline V gene. This CDR3 has 16 amino acids. The ends were cut back, 6 bases at V and 0 bases at J, with 14 bases in the middle. In DNA form, the CDR3 reads TGTGCCAGCAGGGACGTAAGGGCCTCGAACACCGGGGAGCTGTTTTTT. It encodes CASRDVRASNTGELFF.

The sample holds many counts of this clonotype. The V and J genes are TRBV28 and TRBJ2-5; tentative D call: TRBD2 (6 bases). V was cut by 2 bases and J by 4 bases, with 14 bases left in between. The CDR3 covers 15 residues. Germline CDR1 and CDR2: MDHEN and SYDVKM. The CDR3 nucleotides are TGTGCCAGCAGTTTAGGGGCGCAGACTAGAGAGACCCAGTACTTC. This codes for CASSLGAQTRETQYF.

This clonotype was counted between two and nine times. The V call is TRBV28, the J call TRBJ2-7; 12 bases align to TRBD2. CDR1 MDHEN and CDR2 SYDVKM come from the germline V gene. With V trimmed by 5 bases and J by 6 bases, 8 bases remained unmatched. This CDR3 is built from 15 residues. The CDR3 spells CASSPLTSGRGEQYF. The CDR3 region has the DNA TGTGCCAGCAGTCCTTTGACTAGCGGGAGAGGCGAGCAGTACTTC.

The chain combines TRBV12-3 or TRBV12-4 with TRBJ2-1; 9 bases map to TRBD2. The V gene end was trimmed by 5 bases and the J gene end by 6 bases; junction bases not matched to a gene: 5. The length of the CDR3 is 14 residues. The CDR3 nucleotides read TGTGCCAGCAGTCCCCGACTAGCGGTCAATGAGCAGTTCTTC. Amino acids: CASSPRLAVNEQFF.

The table lists this clonotype with many counts. The DNA for the CDR3 is TGCGCCAGCAGCCCCACAAGGCGGGGGCCAGATACGCAGTATTTT. This codes for CASSPTRRGPDTQYF. This chain connects TRBV4-1 to TRBJ2-3; TRBD2 is a possible D gene (7 bases). Germline V gene lookup returns CDR1 MGHRA and CDR2 YSYEKL. V lost 4 bases, J lost 4 bases, and 15 bases lay in between. The CDR3 runs 15 residues.

This clonotype was counted many times. J is TRBJ1-3 and V is TRBV3-1, with 11 bases lining up with TRBD1. With 4 bases clipped from V and 2 bases from J, the junction kept 1 base outside the gene matches. Germline CDR1 and CDR2: LGHDT and YNNKEL (reference sequence). The CDR3 totals 15 residues. The CDR3 coding sequence is TGTGCCAGCAGCCCGGGACAGGGGGCTGGAAACACCATATATTTT. Translated: CASSPGQGAGNTIYF.